The next 25 T cell receptor beta chains were all read from a single sample in a study of cytomegalovirus exposure and HLA in healthy donors. The PCR had 60 Vbeta and 13 Jbeta primers. Sequenced by immunoSEQ multiplex PCR; TCRdb stores in-frame clones only, minus some. The data hold some 130,000 clones, with about 79% observed a single time. Sample: PBMCs. The source is a man in his fifties in good health and CMV-seronegative.

This chain uses TRBV6-5 with TRBJ2-7; D remains ambiguous. Trimming removed 0 bases at V and 5 bases at J, with 14 bases between. The CDR3 loop spans 15 amino acids. Germline lookup yields CDR1 MNHEY and CDR2 SVGAGI. In DNA, the CDR3 is TGTGCCAGCAGTTACTCGATTACTAAGATCCACGAGCAGTACTTC. This sequence encodes CASSYSITKIHEQYF.

The chain uses TRBV19 and TRBJ1-1; 11 bases agree with TRBD1. The germline gives CDR1 LNHDA, CDR2 SQIVND (reference sequence). The trim removed 2 bases at V and 4 bases at J, leaving 9 bases unmatched. The CDR3 spans 17 residues. The CDR3 spells CASSIRTGGSVGTEAFF. The CDR3 region has the DNA TGTGCCAGTAGTATACGGACAGGGGGCTCGGTGGGCACTGAAGCTTTCTTT.

V gene TRBV4-3 combines with J gene TRBJ2-2; TRBD2 aligns across 8 bases. Germline V gene data show CDR1 as LGHNA and CDR2 as YSLEER. V gave up 0 bases and J gave up 4 bases; unmatched junction bases: 7. This CDR3 contains 17 residues. CDR3 in amino acids: CASSQDLAGGPTGELFF. The CDR3 nucleotides read TGCGCCAGCAGCCAAGATCTCGCGGGGGGTCCCACCGGGGAGCTGTTTTTT.

V gene TRBV19 combines with J gene TRBJ1-1; 12 nucleotides match TRBD1. The CDR3 sequence is 16 residues long. V was clipped by 4 bases and J by 1 base; unmatched bases: 4. CDR1 LNHDA and CDR2 SQIVND come from the germline V gene (reference sequence). The DNA of the CDR3 is TGTGCCAGTAGTACCGGGACAGGGGGCAGGAACACTGAAGCTTTCTTT. Its protein product is CASSTGTGGRNTEAFF.

The chain combines TRBV14 with TRBJ2-5, with D perhaps matching TRBD2 (6 bases). Trimming took off 0 bases at V and 5 bases at J, with 16 bases between the two ends. This CDR3 region has 16 residues. From germline, CDR1 is SGHDN and CDR2 FVKESK. The CDR3 DNA sequence: TGTGCCAGCAGCCAAGACCACAGTTGGGCGGGGGAGACCCAGTACTTC. It encodes CASSQDHSWAGETQYF.

The rearrangement uses TRBV28 and TRBJ1-2; no reliable D call. The CDR3 runs to 12 residues. Germline CDR1 is MDHEN and CDR2 is SYDVKM. The germline V and J ends were trimmed by 4 bases and 8 bases, with 11 bases remaining between them. CDR3 bases: TGTGCCAGCAGTTCACACATCCAGGGCTACACCTTC. It codes for CASSSHIQGYTF.

As concerns this clone: A junction boundary mismatches the germline segment, possibly from a read error. This sequence joins TRBV7-9 and TRBJ1-1; D unclear. Germline CDR1 reads SEHNR; CDR2 reads FQNEAQ (reference sequence). The CDR3 consists of 12 residues. This chain's CDR3 is CSSSLGNDEAFF. The CDR3 DNA sequence: TGTTCCAGCAGCTTGGGCAACGATGAAGCTTTCTTT. Using reference TRBV7-9 and TRBJ1-1 for the parts outside the CDR3, the full variable domain is DTGVSQNPRHKITKRGQNVTFRCDPISEHNRLYWYRQTLGQGPEFLTYFQNEAQLEKSRLLSDRFSAERPKGSFSTLEIQRTEQGDSAMYLCSSSLGNDEAFFGQGTRLTVV.

This chain joins TRBV12-5 and TRBJ2-3, with a tentative D call TRBD1 (5 bases). This CDR3 region has 13 residues. The germline CDR1 and CDR2 sequences are LGHNT and FRNRAP. V lost 5 bases and J 6 bases, leaving 12 bases between the germline ends. CDR3 sequence (DNA): TGTGCTAGTGGTCCCTCTGGGGCGGATACGCAGTATTTT. This encodes CASGPSGADTQYF.

V and J are TRBV29-1 and TRBJ1-2, with a weak D call TRBD1 (6 bases). Germline CDR1 and CDR2: SQVTM and ANQGSEA. Trimming cost V 7 bases and J 3 bases, with 21 bases left between them. The CDR3 sequence is 15 residues long. The DNA of the CDR3 is TGCAGCGCCGAAAATGATGCAGGGGTGCACTATGGCTACACCTTC. Translating gives CSAENDAGVHYGYTF.

This rearrangement joins TRBV7-3 to TRBJ2-1; tentative D call: TRBD2 (6 bases). V lost 5 bases and J lost 2, with 13 bases in between. Looked up from germline, CDR1 is SGHTA and CDR2 is FQGTGA. The length of the CDR3 is 15 residues. CDR3: CASSPTGLPYNEQFF. CDR3 bases: TGTGCCAGCAGCCCAACGGGACTGCCCTACAATGAGCAGTTCTTC.

The chain is built from TRBV29-1 and TRBJ1-1; no definite D call. CDR3 length: 10 amino acids. The germline V gene encodes CDR1 SQVTM and CDR2 ANQGSEA. The V and J ends lost 5 bases and 5 bases respectively, with 6 bases between them. CDR3 coding DNA: TGCAGCGTTATCCCAACTGAAGCTTTCTTT. It is translated as CSVIPTEAFF.

The chain joins TRBV5-4 to TRBJ2-3; 13 bases line up with TRBD2. Germline CDR1 and CDR2: SGHNT and YYREEE (reference sequence). With V trimmed by 2 bases and J by 2 bases, 5 bases remained unmatched. CDR3 length: 17 residues. CDR3 protein: CASSFLLAGGATDTQYF. As DNA, the CDR3 is TGTGCCAGCAGCTTCTTACTAGCGGGGGGGGCCACAGATACGCAGTATTTT.

The chain combines TRBV7-9 with TRBJ2-7; 8 bases map to TRBD1. Germline trimming cut 1 base from V and 3 bases from J; bases unmatched to any gene: 5. CDR1 and CDR2 from the germline V gene are SEHNR and FQNEAQ (reference sequence). This CDR3 region has 15 residues. For the CDR3, the DNA is TGTGCCAGCAGCTTAGGGCAGGGGGCATTCTACGAGCAGTACTTC. Translation: CASSLGQGAFYEQYF.

The gene calls are TRBV6-5 and TRBJ1-1, with D perhaps matching TRBD1 (6 bases). This CDR3 comprises 15 residues. Germline loops: CDR1 MNHEY, CDR2 SVGAGI. Trimming removed 0 bases at V and 5 bases at J, with 13 bases between. CDR3 DNA: TGTGCCAGCAGTTACTCGAGGTGGCAGGGGACTGAAGCTTTCTTT. Translating gives CASSYSRWQGTEAFF.

This chain joins TRBV5-1 and TRBJ2-2, with 10 bases matching TRBD2. CDR1 and CDR2 (germline): SGHRS, YFSETQ. The V gene end was trimmed by 3 bases and the J gene end by 1 base; junction bases not matched to a gene: 0. This CDR3 spans 15 amino acids. In DNA form, the CDR3 reads TGCGCCAGCAGCTCTAGCGGGGGGAACACCGGGGAGCTGTTTTTT. Protein product: CASSSSGGNTGELFF.

The V and J genes are TRBV5-5 and TRBJ1-2, with 10 bases lining up with TRBD1. The CDR3 is made up of 13 amino acids. CDR1 SGHKS and CDR2 YYEKEE come from the germline V gene (reference sequence). V lost 4 bases and J lost 6; bases outside the gene matches: 3. The CDR3 bases are TGTGCCAGCAGCACCGGGACAGGGGATGGCTACACCTTC. Translation gives CASSTGTGDGYTF.

V gene TRBV19 combines with J gene TRBJ1-3, with D perhaps TRBD1 (6 bases). This CDR3 has 17 amino acids. The V and J ends lost 0 bases and 3 bases respectively, with 15 bases between them. Germline CDR1 and CDR2: LNHDA and SQIVND (reference sequence). The CDR3 region has the DNA TGTGCCAGTAGTATAGATTACGGGACACTTCGTGGAAACACCATATATTTT. Protein product: CASSIDYGTLRGNTIYF.

The J gene is TRBJ1-4, the V gene TRBV12-2; TRBD1 is the table's D call, not checked against the DNA. TRBV12-2 is annotated as a pseudogene. CDR3 length: 16 amino acids. CDR3 in amino acids: CASRPKDRGRNEKLFF. CDR3 nucleotide sequence: TGTGCAAGTCGCCCTAAGGACAGGGGGCGTAATGAAAAACTGTTTTTT.

The chain links TRBV30 to TRBJ2-5; D remains ambiguous. The end of the DNA aligns better with TRBJ2-7, so the J call may be wrong. Germline loops: CDR1 GTSNPN, CDR2 SVGIG (reference sequence). The CDR3 is made up of 11 amino acids. The CDR3 sequence: CAWSPGYEQYF. The CDR3 DNA reads TGTGCCTGGAGTCCCGGGTACGAGCAGTACTTC.

The rearrangement joins TRBV7-9 to TRBJ1-6; D is unclear. Germline V gene lookup returns CDR1 SEHNR and CDR2 FQNEAQ (reference sequence). V shed 4 bases and J shed 4 bases, with 14 bases lying between them. The CDR3 contains 16 residues. The CDR3, as DNA: TGTGCCAGCAGCTCCATCGCGGCGGAATATAATTCACCCCTCCACTTT. It codes for CASSSIAAEYNSPLHF. The full variable domain, completed using reference TRBV7-9 and TRBJ1-6, is DTGVSQNPRHKITKRGQNVTFRCDPISEHNRLYWYRQTLGQGPEFLTYFQNEAQLEKSRLLSDRFSAERPKGSFSTLEIQRTEQGDSAMYLCASSSIAAEYNSPLHFGNGTRLTVT.

The rearrangement links TRBV4-1 to TRBJ2-7, with 9 positions matching TRBD2. Per germline, CDR1 MGHRA and CDR2 YSYEKL. This CDR3 comprises 16 residues. V shed 2 bases, J shed 4 bases, and the junction held 9 bases outside the gene matches. Here the CDR3 reads CASSQFSGTSKYEQYF. As DNA, the CDR3 is TGCGCCAGCAGCCAATTCTCCGGGACTAGCAAATACGAGCAGTACTTC.

The chain is built from TRBV6-6 and TRBJ2-2, with D tentatively TRBD1 (6 bases). The ends were cut back, 9 bases at V and 0 bases at J, with 8 bases in the middle. The CDR3 covers 13 residues. Per the germline V gene, CDR1 is MNHNY and CDR2 is SVGAGI (reference sequence). CDR3 sequence reads: CASGQSNTGELFF. The CDR3 nucleotides read TGTGCCAGTGGACAGTCGAACACCGGGGAGCTGTTTTTT.

V gene TRBV5-6 combines with J gene TRBJ2-7; 8 bases fit TRBD1. Germline loops: CDR1 SGHDT, CDR2 YYEEEE. V shed 1 base and J 5 bases; nucleotides not matched to a gene: 11. The CDR3 covers 16 residues. The chain's CDR3 is CASSLWWRDRSNEQYF. The DNA for the CDR3 is TGTGCCAGCAGCTTGTGGTGGCGGGACAGGAGTAACGAGCAGTACTTC.

The rearrangement links TRBV5-5 to TRBJ2-3; 7 bases agree with TRBD1. The germline CDR1 and CDR2 sequences are SGHKS and YYEKEE (reference sequence). The CDR3 covers 17 residues. V shed 4 bases and J 2 bases; nucleotides not matched to a gene: 13. CDR3 in amino acids: CASSPRLETGITDTQYF. In DNA form, the CDR3 reads TGTGCCAGCAGCCCGAGACTTGAGACAGGGATCACAGATACGCAGTATTTT.

V is TRBV19 and J is TRBJ1-5; weak D call: TRBD1 (6 bases). Germline loops: CDR1 LNHDA, CDR2 SQIVND (reference sequence). The CDR3 is 14 amino acids. V was trimmed by 3 bases and J by 3 bases, leaving 9 bases between them. The chain's CDR3 is CASSIRDNNQPQHF. In DNA, the CDR3 is TGTGCCAGTAGTATCCGGGACAACAATCAGCCCCAGCATTTT.